This record concerns one TCR beta chain sequence. What it binds is not known. Germline V CDR1 and CDR2: GTSNPN, SVGIG (reference sequence). V lost 1 base to trimming and J lost 2 bases; unmatched junction nucleotides: 3. CDR3 length: 14 residues. The data originate from a study of cytomegalovirus exposure and HLA in healthy donors. The PCR had 60 Vbeta and 13 Jbeta primers. Only in-frame clones appear in the TCRdb table, and some are missing; sequencing was by immunoSEQ multiplex PCR. Here the sample spans about 98,000 clones, around 80% being singletons. Study-wide findings and caveats: Analyses of presence and absence presupposed an approximately uniform sequencing depth across donors. TRBV6-2, TRBV6-3 and some other V segments were excluded as indistinguishable. Reports credit the classifier with highly specific, highly sensitive diagnosis of cytomegalovirus status. TCR beta V- and J-gene trimming was later associated with a missense DCLRE1C variant.

Input material: PBMCs. The chain joins TRBV30 to TRBJ2-7; 9 nucleotides line up with TRBD1. The TCR sequence derives from a man aged 40-49 years in good health and CMV-seronegative. CDR3 DNA sequence: TGTGCCTGGAGTGGGGACAGGGAAACCTACGAGCAGTACTTC. Its protein product is CAWSGDRETYEQYF.